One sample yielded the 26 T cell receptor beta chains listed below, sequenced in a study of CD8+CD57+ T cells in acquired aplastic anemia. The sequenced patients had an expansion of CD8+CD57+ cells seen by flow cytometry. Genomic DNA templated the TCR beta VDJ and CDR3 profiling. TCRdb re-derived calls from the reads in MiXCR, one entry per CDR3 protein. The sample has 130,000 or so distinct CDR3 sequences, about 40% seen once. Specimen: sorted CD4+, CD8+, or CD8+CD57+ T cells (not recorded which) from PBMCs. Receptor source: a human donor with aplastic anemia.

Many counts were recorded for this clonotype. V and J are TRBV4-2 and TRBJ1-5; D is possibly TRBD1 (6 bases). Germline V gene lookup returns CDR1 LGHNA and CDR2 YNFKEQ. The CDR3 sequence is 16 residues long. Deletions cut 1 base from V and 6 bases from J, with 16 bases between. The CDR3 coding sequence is TGTGCCAGCAGCCAAGCGGGAGGGGGAGAGTTTCAGCCCCAGCATTTT. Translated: CASSQAGGGEFQPQHF.

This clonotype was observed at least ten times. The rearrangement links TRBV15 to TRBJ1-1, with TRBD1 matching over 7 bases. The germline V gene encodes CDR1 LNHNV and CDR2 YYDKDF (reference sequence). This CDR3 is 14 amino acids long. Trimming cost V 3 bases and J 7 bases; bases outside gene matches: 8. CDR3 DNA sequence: TGTGCCACCAGCAGGGAGGGGACAGTGTATGAAGCTTTCTTT. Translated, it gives CATSREGTVYEAFF.

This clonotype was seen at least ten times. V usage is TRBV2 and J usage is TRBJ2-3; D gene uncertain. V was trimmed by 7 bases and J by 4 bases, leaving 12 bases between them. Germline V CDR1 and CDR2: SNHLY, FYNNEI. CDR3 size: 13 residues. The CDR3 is CASNPLRSDTQYF. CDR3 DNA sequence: TGTGCCAGCAACCCCCTGCGATCAGATACGCAGTATTTT.

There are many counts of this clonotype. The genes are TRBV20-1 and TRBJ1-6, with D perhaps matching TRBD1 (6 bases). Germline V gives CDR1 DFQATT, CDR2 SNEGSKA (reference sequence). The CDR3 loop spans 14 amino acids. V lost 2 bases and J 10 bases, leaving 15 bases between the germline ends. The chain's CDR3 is CSARLPTGASPLHF. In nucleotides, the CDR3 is TGCAGTGCTAGACTCCCGACAGGAGCCTCACCCCTCCACTTT.

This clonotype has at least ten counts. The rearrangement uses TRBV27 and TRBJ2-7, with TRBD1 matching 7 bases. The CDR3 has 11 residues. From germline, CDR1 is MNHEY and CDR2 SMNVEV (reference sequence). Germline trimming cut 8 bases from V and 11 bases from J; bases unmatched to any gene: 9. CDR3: CASGEDREKYF. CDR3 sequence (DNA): TGTGCCAGCGGGGAAGACAGGGAGAAGTACTTC.

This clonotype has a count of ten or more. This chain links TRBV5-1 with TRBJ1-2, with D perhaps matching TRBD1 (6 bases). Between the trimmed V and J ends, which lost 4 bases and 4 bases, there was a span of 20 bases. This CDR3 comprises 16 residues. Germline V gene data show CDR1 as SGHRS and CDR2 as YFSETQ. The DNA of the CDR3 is TGCGCCAGCAGCCCTTCAAGGACAGCCTTTGCCTATGGCTACACCTTC. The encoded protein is CASSPSRTAFAYGYTF.

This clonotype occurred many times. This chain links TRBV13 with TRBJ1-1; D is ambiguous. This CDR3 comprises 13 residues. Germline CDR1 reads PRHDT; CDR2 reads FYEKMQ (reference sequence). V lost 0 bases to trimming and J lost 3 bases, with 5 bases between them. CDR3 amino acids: CASSLGVHTEAFF. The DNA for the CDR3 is TGTGCCAGCAGCTTAGGAGTGCACACTGAAGCTTTCTTT.

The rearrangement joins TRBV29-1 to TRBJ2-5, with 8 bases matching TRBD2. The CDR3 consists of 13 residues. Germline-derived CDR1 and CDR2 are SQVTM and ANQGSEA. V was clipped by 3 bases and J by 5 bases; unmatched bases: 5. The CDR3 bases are TGCAGCGTTGAGGCGGGGGGCCGGGAGACCCAGTACTTC. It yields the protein CSVEAGGRETQYF.

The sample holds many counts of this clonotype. CDR3 nucleotides: TGTGCCAGCAGTTTGGGACCCTCCTATGGCTACACCTTC. Its translation is CASSLGPSYGYTF. The chain recombines TRBV14 with TRBJ1-2; D perhaps matches TRBD1 (5 bases). Germline CDR1 reads SGHDN; CDR2 reads FVKESK. The CDR3 has 13 amino acids. Trimming stripped 6 bases from V and 4 bases from J, with 12 bases between.

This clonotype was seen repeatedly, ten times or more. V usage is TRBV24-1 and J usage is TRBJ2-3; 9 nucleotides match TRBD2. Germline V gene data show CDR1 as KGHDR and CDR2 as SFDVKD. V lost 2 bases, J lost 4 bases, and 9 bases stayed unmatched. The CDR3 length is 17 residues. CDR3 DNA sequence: TGTGCCACCAGTGATTATTTCGGCGGGGGGGCCCCAGATACGCAGTATTTT. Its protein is CATSDYFGGGAPDTQYF.

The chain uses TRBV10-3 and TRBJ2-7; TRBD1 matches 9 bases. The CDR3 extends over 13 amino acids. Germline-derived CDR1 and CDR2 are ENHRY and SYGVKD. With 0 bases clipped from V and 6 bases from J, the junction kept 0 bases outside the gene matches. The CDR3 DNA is TGTGCCATCAGTGAGTCGACAGGGGGCGAGCAGTACTTC. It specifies CAISESTGGEQYF.

DNA for the CDR3: TGTGCCAGCAGCTCCTCGCCAGGGACCTATGGCTACACCTTC. Its translation is CASSSSPGTYGYTF. This chain joins TRBV28 and TRBJ1-2; D might be TRBD1 (5 bases). The CDR3 contains 14 residues. Germline V CDR1 and CDR2: MDHEN, SYDVKM. The germline V and J ends were trimmed by 6 bases and 4 bases, with 15 bases remaining between them.

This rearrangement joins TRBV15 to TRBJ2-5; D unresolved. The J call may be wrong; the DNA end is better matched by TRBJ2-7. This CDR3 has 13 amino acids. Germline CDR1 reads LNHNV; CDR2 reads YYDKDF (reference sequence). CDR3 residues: CATSRVPGDEQYF. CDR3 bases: TGTGCCACCAGCAGAGTTCCCGGCGACGAGCAGTACTTC.

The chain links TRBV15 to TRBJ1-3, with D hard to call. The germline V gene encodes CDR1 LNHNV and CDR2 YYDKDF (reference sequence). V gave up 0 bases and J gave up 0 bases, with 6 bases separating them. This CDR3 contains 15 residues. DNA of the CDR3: TGTGCCACCAGCAGAGATGTTGGCTCTGGAAACACCATATATTTT. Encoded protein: CATSRDVGSGNTIYF.

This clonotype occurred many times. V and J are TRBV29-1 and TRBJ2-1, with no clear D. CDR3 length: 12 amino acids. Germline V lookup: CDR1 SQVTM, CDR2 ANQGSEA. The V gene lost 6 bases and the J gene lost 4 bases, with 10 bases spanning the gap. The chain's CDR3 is CSVEAPYNEQFF. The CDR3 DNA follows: TGCAGCGTCGAGGCCCCATACAATGAGCAGTTCTTC.

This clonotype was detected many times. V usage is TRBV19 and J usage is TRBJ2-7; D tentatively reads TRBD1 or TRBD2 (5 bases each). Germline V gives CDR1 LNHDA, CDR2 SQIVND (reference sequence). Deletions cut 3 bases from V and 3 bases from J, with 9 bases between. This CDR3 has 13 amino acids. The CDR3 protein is CASSMGPHYEQYF. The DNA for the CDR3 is TGTGCCAGTAGTATGGGACCCCACTACGAGCAGTACTTC.

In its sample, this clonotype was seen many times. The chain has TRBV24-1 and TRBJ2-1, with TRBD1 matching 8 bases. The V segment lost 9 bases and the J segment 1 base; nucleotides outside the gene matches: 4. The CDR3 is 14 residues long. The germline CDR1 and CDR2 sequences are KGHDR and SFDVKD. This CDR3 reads CATSRGPSYNEQFF. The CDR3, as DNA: TGTGCCACCTCCAGGGGGCCATCCTACAATGAGCAGTTCTTC.

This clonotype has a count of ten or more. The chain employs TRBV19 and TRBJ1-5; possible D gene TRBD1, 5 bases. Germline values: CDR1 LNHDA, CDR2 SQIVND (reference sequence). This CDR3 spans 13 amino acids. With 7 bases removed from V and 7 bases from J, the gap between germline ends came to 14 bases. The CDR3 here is CASNGGMSQPQHF. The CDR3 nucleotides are TGTGCCAGTAACGGGGGAATGAGCCAGCCCCAGCATTTT.

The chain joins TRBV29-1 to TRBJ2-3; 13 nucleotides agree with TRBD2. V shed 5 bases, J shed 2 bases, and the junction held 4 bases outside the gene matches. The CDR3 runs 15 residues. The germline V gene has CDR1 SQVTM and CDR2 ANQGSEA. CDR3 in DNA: TGCAGCGTTATGACTAGCGGGGGGTACACAGATACGCAGTATTTT. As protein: CSVMTSGGYTDTQYF.

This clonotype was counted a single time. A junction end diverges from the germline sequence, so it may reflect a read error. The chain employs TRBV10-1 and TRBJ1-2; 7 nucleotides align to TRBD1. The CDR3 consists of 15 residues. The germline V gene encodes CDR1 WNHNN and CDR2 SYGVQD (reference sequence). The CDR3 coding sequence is TGTGCCAGCACAACTGGCGACAGGGACTCCTCGGAGTACACCTTC. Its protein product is CASTTGDRDSSEYTF.

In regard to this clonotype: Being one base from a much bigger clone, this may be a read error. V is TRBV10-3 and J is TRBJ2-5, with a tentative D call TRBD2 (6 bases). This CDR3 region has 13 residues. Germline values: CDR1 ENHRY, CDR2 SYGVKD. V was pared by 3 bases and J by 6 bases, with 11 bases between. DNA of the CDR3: TGTGCCATCAGTGAAACGGGCGGGAAGACCCAGTACTTC. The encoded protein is CAISETGGKTQYF.

The CDR3 DNA reads TGTGCCAGCGGGGCGGTCGTGCGTGGCTACACCTTC. It codes for CASGAVVRGYTF. The chain employs TRBV12-3 or TRBV12-4 and TRBJ1-2; maybe TRBD1 (5 bases). V shed 8 bases and J shed 7 bases, with 14 bases lying between them. This CDR3 has 12 residues.

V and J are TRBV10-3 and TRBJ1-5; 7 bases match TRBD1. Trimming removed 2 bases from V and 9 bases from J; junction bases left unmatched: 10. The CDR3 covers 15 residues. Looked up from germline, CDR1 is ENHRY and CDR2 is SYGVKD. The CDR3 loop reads CAISEGIGGTMPQHF. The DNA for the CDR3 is TGTGCCATCAGTGAGGGGATAGGGGGCACGATGCCCCAGCATTTT.

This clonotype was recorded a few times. The CDR3 sequence: CASSLEADRETQYF. In DNA form, the CDR3 reads TGTGCCAGCAGCTTAGAGGCGGACAGGGAGACCCAGTACTTC. This chain connects TRBV7-6 to TRBJ2-5; 7 bases agree with TRBD1. V shed 1 base, J shed 5 bases, and the junction held 4 bases outside the gene matches. The CDR3 extends over 14 amino acids. Per germline, CDR1 SGHVS and CDR2 FNYEAQ.

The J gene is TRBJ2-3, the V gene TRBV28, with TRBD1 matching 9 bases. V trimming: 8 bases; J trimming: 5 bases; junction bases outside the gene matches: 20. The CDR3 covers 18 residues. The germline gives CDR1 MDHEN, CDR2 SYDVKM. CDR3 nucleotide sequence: TGTGCCAGCTCCCCTCAGGGACAGGGTGAACGCGGTGGAGATACGCAGTATTTT. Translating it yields CASSPQGQGERGGDTQYF.

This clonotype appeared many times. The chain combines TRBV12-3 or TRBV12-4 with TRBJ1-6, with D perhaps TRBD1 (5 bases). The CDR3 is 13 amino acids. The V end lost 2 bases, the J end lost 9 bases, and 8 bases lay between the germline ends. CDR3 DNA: TGTGCCAGCAGTTTAAGGCAGGGTTCACCCCTCCACTTT. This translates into CASSLRQGSPLHF.